A single sample is the source of the 19 T cell receptor beta chains below, sequenced in a study of metastatic and nonmetastatic thyroid tumors (TCRdb year 2020). Preparation of the library involved PCR. Data came from an Illumina HiSeq 4000. In TCRdb, the public reads were trimmed at Q25 with fastp and aligned with MiXCR, with productive beta chains retained. This sample gives roughly 75,000 clones in total; approximately 12% of them show up just once. Of the sample, approximately 8.8% is held by the ten largest clones. No patient had received any treatment before thyroid surgery. The specimen sequenced was tumor tissue. Source of these receptors: a female donor with papillary thyroid cancer or a benign thyroid nodule (not recorded which). Some clones in this sample may be carry-over from other donors' samples.

This clone was counted at least ten times. The V gene is TRBV7-3, the J gene TRBJ2-1; TRBD1 or TRBD2 may be the D gene (5 bases each). Trimming removed 2 bases from V and 10 bases from J, with 9 bases in between. CDR3 length: 12 amino acids. Germline-derived CDR1 and CDR2 are SGHTA and FQGTGA. This CDR3 is CASSLGGGEQFF. DNA of the CDR3: TGTGCCAGCAGCTTAGGGGGTGGGGAGCAGTTCTTC.

This clone was observed many times. The genes are TRBV2 and TRBJ1-4; a weak D match, TRBD1 (5 bases). Germline V gene lookup returns CDR1 SNHLY and CDR2 FYNNEI. V shed 7 bases and J shed 5 bases, with 11 bases lying between them. This CDR3 has 13 amino acids. CDR3 sequence: CASMRDRNEKLFF. The CDR3 DNA follows: TGTGCCAGCATGAGAGACAGAAATGAAAAACTGTTTTTT.

This clone was seen ten or more times. The gene calls are TRBV7-2 and TRBJ2-7; TRBD2 agrees at 11 bases. The CDR3 contains 16 residues. Unmatched junction bases numbered 10, after V lost 4 bases and J lost 5 bases. Germline CDR1 SGHTA, CDR2 FQGNSA. Here the CDR3 reads CASSSRLAGRNNEQYF. CDR3 nucleotide sequence: TGTGCCAGCAGCTCACGACTAGCGGGAAGGAACAACGAGCAGTACTTC.

Details on this clone: This sample also contains other DNA sequences that code for the same CDR3. J is TRBJ2-5 and V is TRBV5-5, with a weak D call TRBD2 (5 bases). Looked up from germline, CDR1 is SGHKS and CDR2 is YYEKEE (reference sequence). V lost 2 bases and J 4 bases, leaving 9 bases between the germline ends. The CDR3 totals 13 residues. In nucleotides, the CDR3 is TGTGCCAGCAGCTTAACGGGATCAGAGACCCAGTACTTC. Residues: CASSLTGSETQYF.

This clone was counted ten times or more. Different DNA sequences within this sample yield the same CDR3. V is TRBV28 and J is TRBJ1-1, with 7 bases that match TRBD1. After removal of 8 bases from V and 1 base from J, the junction contained 4 bases not matched to a gene. The CDR3 has 13 amino acids. In germline, CDR1 is MDHEN, CDR2 SYDVKM. Written as DNA, the CDR3 is TGTGCCAGCGCCCAGGGGGGGAACACTGAAGCTTTCTTT. Translating gives CASAQGGNTEAFF.

This clone was seen at least ten times. J is TRBJ1-3 and V is TRBV5-1, with TRBD1 matching over 10 bases. The CDR3 runs 15 residues. Germline CDR1 reads SGHRS; CDR2 reads YFSETQ. Trimming removed 3 bases from V and 4 bases from J; junction bases left unmatched: 4. The CDR3 bases are TGCGCCAGCAGCTGGGGACAGGGGAAAGGAAACACCATATATTTT. Translating gives CASSWGQGKGNTIYF.

This clone came up a few times. The junction differs from germline at one of its ends, possibly a read error. The chain is built from TRBV6-5 and TRBJ1-4; 9 nucleotides match TRBD1. Germline V CDR1 and CDR2: MNHEY, SVGAGI. The CDR3 contains 17 residues. The CDR3, as DNA: TGTGCCAGCAGTTACTCATCCCCCGGGACAGGGAATGAAAAACTGTCTTTT. This encodes CASSYSSPGTGNEKLSF.

This clone was observed a handful of times. A much larger clone sits a single nucleotide away, making a read error possible. J is TRBJ2-3 and V is TRBV7-2; TRBD2 matches at 8 bases. The ends lost 3 bases at V and 11 bases at J; junction bases unmatched: 4. The CDR3 consists of 12 residues. CDR1 is SGHTA, CDR2 FQGNSA, per germline. Here the CDR3 DNA reads TGTGCCAGCAGCTTTAGCGGGAAGGAGCAGTATTTT. Its protein product is CASSFSGKEQYF.

This clone was detected ten times or more. The rearrangement links TRBV5-1 to TRBJ2-1; 9 bases fit TRBD2. This CDR3 is 15 amino acids long. Trimming cost V 4 bases and J 3 bases; bases outside gene matches: 5. Germline CDR1 SGHRS, CDR2 YFSETQ. The CDR3 bases are TGCGCCAGCAGCGCCGCTAGCGGGAACTACAATGAGCAGTTCTTC. Its protein product is CASSAASGNYNEQFF.

The chain joins TRBV20-1 to TRBJ2-3; 7 nucleotides match TRBD2. This CDR3 spans 14 amino acids. The junction had 11 bases not matched to a gene; V was cut back by 4 bases and J by 7 bases. Germline lookup yields CDR1 DFQATT and CDR2 SNEGSKA (reference sequence). Here the CDR3 DNA reads TGCAGTGCTAAAAGGGCGGGAGAGGGAAATACGCAGTATTTT. Translated: CSAKRAGEGNTQYF.

This clone was observed at least ten times. In this CDR3 the conserved last residue, phenylalanine or tryptophan, is missing, so a read error is likely. The J gene is TRBJ2-1, the V gene TRBV27; no reliable D call. The CDR3 length is 12 residues. The germline V and J ends were trimmed by 4 bases and 3 bases, with 4 bases remaining between them. Germline loops: CDR1 MNHEY, CDR2 SMNVEV (reference sequence). Here the CDR3 reads CASSSRYNEQFL. CDR3 sequence (DNA): TGTGCCAGCAGTTCCCGCTACAATGAGCAGTTCCTC.

Ten or more counts support this clone. The V gene is TRBV6-6, the J gene TRBJ2-2, with 11 bases that match TRBD1. With V trimmed by 2 bases and J by 5 bases, 7 bases remained unmatched. The CDR3 contains 17 residues. Germline CDR1 and CDR2: MNHNY and SVGAGI (reference sequence). CDR3 region: CASSYRTGGAWTGELFF. In DNA form, the CDR3 reads TGTGCCAGCAGTTACCGGACAGGGGGCGCATGGACCGGGGAGCTGTTTTTT.

This clone was seen ten or more times. Other DNA variants within this sample encode the same CDR3. This chain links TRBV2 with TRBJ2-2, with TRBD2 identical over 13 bases. V dropped 6 bases and J dropped 5; count of bases not matched to a gene: 3. The CDR3 covers 15 residues. Germline loops: CDR1 SNHLY, CDR2 FYNNEI. CDR3 protein: CASRLAGGPTGELFF. In DNA, the CDR3 is TGTGCCAGCAGACTAGCGGGAGGGCCGACCGGGGAGCTGTTTTTT.

This clone turned up a few times. This may stem from a read error, because a much larger clone lies one nucleotide away. The J gene is TRBJ2-3, the V gene TRBV28; 10 bases are a match to TRBD2. The CDR3 sequence is 14 residues long. In germline, CDR1 is MDHEN, CDR2 SYDVKM. Trimming removed 7 bases from V and 4 bases from J; junction bases left unmatched: 5. Here the CDR3 reads CASKSGGGPDTQYF. Written as DNA, the CDR3 is TGTGCCAGCAAGAGCGGGGGGGGCCCAGATACGCAGTATTTT. Based on the CDR3 plus reference TRBV28 and TRBJ2-3, the full variable domain is DVKVTQSSRYLVKRTGEKVFLECVQDMDHENMFWYRQDPGLGLRLIYFSYDVKMKEKGDIPEGYSVSREKKERFSLILESASTNQTSMYLCASKSGGGPDTQYFGPGTRLTVL.

Note on this clone: A clone one base away is much larger, so this may be a read error. The chain links TRBV20-1 to TRBJ2-3; 9 nucleotides match TRBD2. In germline, CDR1 is DFQATT, CDR2 SNEGSKA (reference sequence). The trim removed 7 bases at V and 5 bases at J, leaving 1 base unmatched. The CDR3 covers 11 residues. This chain's CDR3 is CSGLAVDTQYF. The CDR3 DNA sequence: TGCAGTGGACTAGCGGTAGATACGCAGTATTTT.

This chain connects TRBV2 to TRBJ1-2; TRBD1 might be the D (6 bases). CDR1 SNHLY and CDR2 FYNNEI come from the germline V gene. This CDR3 has 15 residues. Trimming shortened V by 2 bases and J by 3 bases, and 13 bases separated the two germline ends. Here the CDR3 DNA reads TGTGCCAGCAGTGAAATCGGGACAAGGCACTATGGCTACACCTTC. The encoded protein is CASSEIGTRHYGYTF.

Ten or more counts support this clone. The chain has TRBV7-9 and TRBJ2-5; D perhaps matches TRBD1 (6 bases). V was pared by 1 base and J by 3 bases, with 9 bases between. Per germline, CDR1 SEHNR and CDR2 FQNEAQ (reference sequence). The CDR3 contains 14 residues. CDR3 amino acids: CASSLGTVEETQYF. The CDR3, as DNA: TGTGCCAGCAGCTTAGGGACAGTAGAAGAGACCCAGTACTTC.

This clone was recorded at least ten times. The chain joins TRBV30 to TRBJ2-2; 11 nucleotides agree with TRBD2. CDR1 and CDR2 (germline): GTSNPN, SVGIG (reference sequence). This CDR3 comprises 14 residues. V lost 3 bases, J lost 5 bases, and 2 bases stayed unmatched. CDR3 DNA sequence: TGTGCCTGGAGACTAGCGGGAGTTACCGGGGAGCTGTTTTTT. This encodes CAWRLAGVTGELFF.

This clone was seen more than once but under ten times. Given the absence of the conserved phenylalanine or tryptophan at the CDR3 end, a read error is likely. The chain is built from TRBV2 and TRBJ1-5; tentative D call: TRBD1 (6 bases). In germline, CDR1 is SNHLY, CDR2 FYNNEI. The CDR3 extends over 13 amino acids. V was shortened by 8 bases and J by 5 bases, with 13 bases between the two germline ends. The CDR3 here is CASLRGSHQPQHL. The CDR3 nucleotides are TGTGCCAGCTTAAGGGGGTCGCATCAGCCCCAGCATCTT.